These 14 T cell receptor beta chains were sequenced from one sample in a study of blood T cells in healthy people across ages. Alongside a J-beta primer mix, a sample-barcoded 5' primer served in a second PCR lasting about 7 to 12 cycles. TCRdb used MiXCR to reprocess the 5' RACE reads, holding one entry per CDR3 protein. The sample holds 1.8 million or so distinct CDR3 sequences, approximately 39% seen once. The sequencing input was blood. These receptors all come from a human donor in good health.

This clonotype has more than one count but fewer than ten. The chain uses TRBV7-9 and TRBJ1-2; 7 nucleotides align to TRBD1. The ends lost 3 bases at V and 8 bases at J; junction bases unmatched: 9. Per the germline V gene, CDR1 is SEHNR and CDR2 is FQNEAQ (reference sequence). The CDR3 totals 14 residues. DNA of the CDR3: TGTGCCAGCAGCTTCCAACAGGGGTTGGGGGGCTACACCTTC. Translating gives CASSFQQGLGGYTF.

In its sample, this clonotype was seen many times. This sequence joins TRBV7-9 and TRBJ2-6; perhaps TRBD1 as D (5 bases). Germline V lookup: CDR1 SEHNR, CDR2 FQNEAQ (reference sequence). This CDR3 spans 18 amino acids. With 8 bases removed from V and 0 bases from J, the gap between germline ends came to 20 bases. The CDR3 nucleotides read TGTGCCAGCCAACGAGGCGACAGTTCCTACTCTGGGGCCAACGTCCTGACTTTC. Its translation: CASQRGDSSYSGANVLTF.

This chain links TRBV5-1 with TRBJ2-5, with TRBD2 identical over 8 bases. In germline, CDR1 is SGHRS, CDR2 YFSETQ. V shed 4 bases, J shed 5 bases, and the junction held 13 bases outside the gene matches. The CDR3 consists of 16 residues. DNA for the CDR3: TGCGCCAGCAGCCTCCCGAGAGTAGCGGGGTGGGAGACCCAGTACTTC. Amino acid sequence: CASSLPRVAGWETQYF.

In DNA form, the CDR3 reads TGTGCCAGCAGAGTCTCCAAGGCCGGGGAGCTGTTTTTT. Its protein is CASRVSKAGELFF. The genes are TRBV12-3 or TRBV12-4 and TRBJ2-2, with D unresolved. The CDR3 runs 13 residues. Trimming shortened V by 6 bases and J by 6 bases, and 11 bases separated the two germline ends.

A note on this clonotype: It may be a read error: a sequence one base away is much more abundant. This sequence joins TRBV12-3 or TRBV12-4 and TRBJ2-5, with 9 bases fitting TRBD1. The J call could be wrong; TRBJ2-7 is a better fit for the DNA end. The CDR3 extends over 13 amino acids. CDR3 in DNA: TGTGGCAGCAGTTCCGGGACAGGGCACGAGCAGTACTTC. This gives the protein CGSSSGTGHEQYF.

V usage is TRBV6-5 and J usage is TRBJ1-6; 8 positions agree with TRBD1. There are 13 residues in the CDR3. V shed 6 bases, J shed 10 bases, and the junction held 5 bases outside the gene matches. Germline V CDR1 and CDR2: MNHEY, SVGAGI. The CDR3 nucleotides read TGTGCCAGCAGAGAGGCAGGGGGCTCACCCCTCCACTTT. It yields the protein CASREAGGSPLHF.

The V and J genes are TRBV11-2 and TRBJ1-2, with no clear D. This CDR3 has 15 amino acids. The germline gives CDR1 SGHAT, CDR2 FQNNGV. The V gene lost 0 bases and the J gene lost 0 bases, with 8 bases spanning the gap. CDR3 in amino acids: CASSLDCATNYGYTF. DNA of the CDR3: TGTGCCAGCAGCTTAGATTGTGCAACTAACTATGGCTACACCTTC.

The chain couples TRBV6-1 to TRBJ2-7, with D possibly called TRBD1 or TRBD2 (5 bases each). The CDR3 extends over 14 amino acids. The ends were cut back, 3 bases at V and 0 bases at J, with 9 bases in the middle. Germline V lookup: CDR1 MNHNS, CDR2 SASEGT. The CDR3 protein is CASSEGVHSYEQYF. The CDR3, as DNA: TGTGCCAGCAGTGAGGGGGTGCACTCCTACGAGCAGTACTTC.

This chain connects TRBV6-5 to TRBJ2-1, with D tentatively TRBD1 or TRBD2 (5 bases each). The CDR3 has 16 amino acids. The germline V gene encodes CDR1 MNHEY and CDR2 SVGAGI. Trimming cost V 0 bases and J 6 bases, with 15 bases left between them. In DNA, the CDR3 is TGTGCCAGCAGTTACTCCCCGCCGGGACGGGGCAATGAGCAGTTCTTC. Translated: CASSYSPPGRGNEQFF.

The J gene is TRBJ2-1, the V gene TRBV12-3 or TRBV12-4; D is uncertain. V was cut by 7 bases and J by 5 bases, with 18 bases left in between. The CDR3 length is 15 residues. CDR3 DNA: TGTGCCAGCAACCTTGGGTTGGTTTTGAACAATGAGCAGTTCTTC. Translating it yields CASNLGLVLNNEQFF.

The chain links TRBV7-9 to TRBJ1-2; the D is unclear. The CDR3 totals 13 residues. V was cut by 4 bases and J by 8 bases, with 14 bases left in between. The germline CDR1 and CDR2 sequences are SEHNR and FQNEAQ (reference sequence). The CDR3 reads CASSSDVHMGYTF. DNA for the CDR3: TGTGCCAGCAGCTCGGACGTACACATGGGCTACACCTTC. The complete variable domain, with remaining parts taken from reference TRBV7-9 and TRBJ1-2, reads DTGVSQNPRHKITKRGQNVTFRCDPISEHNRLYWYRQTLGQGPEFLTYFQNEAQLEKSRLLSDRFSAERPKGSFSTLEIQRTEQGDSAMYLCASSSDVHMGYTFGSGTRLTVV.

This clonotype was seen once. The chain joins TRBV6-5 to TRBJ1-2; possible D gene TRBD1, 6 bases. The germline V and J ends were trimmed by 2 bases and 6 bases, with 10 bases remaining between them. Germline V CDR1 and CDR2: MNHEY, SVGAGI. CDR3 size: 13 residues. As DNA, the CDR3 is TGTGCCAGCAGTTACCAGGGGTGGGATGGCTACACCTTC. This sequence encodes CASSYQGWDGYTF.

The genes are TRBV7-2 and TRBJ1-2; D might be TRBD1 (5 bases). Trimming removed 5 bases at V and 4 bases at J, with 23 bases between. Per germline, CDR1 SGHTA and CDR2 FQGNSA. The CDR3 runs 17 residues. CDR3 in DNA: TGTGCCAGCAGCCCCGGTCGGGGGATCGGTGCTGCCTATGGCTACACCTTC. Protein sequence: CASSPGRGIGAAYGYTF.

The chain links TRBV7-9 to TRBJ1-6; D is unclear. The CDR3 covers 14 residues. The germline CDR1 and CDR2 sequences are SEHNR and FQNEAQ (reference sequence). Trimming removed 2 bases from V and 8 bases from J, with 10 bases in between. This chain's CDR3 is CASSLLLDDSPLHF. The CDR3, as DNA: TGTGCCAGCAGCTTACTCCTGGACGATTCACCCCTCCACTTT.